Listed below are T cell receptor beta chains from one sample, sequenced in a study of cytomegalovirus exposure and HLA in healthy donors. The table came from immunoSEQ multiplex PCR; TCRdb's copy has only in-frame clones and leaves some out. Of 150,000 to 200,000 clones listed, about 87% are singletons. Sequenced sample: PBMCs. The receptors shown here come from a woman aged 25 to 45 in good health and CMV-seronegative. Both conserved end residues are part of each CDR3. A D gene is named only where the DNA matches it firmly. Some rows mark clone size as missing; the rest say once, few, many or name a class of expanded clone.

d_gene	j_gene	abundance	v_gene	CDR3nt	CDR3aa
TRBD2	TRBJ2-3	NA	TRBV2	TGTGCCAGCAGTGAAGTTAGCGGGGGTGGTTACACAGATACGCAGTATTTT	CASSEVSGGGYTDTQYF
TRBD2	TRBJ2-3	NA	TRBV5-4	TGTGCCAGCAGCTCTGATGGCGGGGGGCCGCAGTATTTT	CASSSDGGGPQYF
NA	TRBJ1-6	NA	TRBV10-3	TGTGCCATCAGTGATAGGGGCTTAACTAATTCACCCCTCCACTTT	CAISDRGLTNSPLHF
TRBD1	TRBJ1-3	few	TRBV6-5	TGTGCCAGCAGTCCTGCAACAGGGGGTTCCATATATTTT	CASSPATGGSIYF
NA	TRBJ1-2	NA	TRBV5-1	TGCGCCAGCAGCTTTTCACAGGGAGAGTTCTATGGCTACACCTTC	CASSFSQGEFYGYTF
NA	TRBJ1-2	NA	TRBV27	TGTGCCAGCAGCTCTGACAGGTGGTCGAACTATGGCTACACCTTC	CASSSDRWSNYGYTF
TRBD1	TRBJ2-7	NA	TRBV11-2	TGTGCCAGCAGCACAACCCAGGGGGCTTTCTACGAGCAGTACTTC	CASSTTQGAFYEQYF
NA	TRBJ2-2	NA	TRBV6-5	TGTGCCAGCAGTCGCTCAACGGGAGTCCAAGGGGAGCTGTTTTTT	CASSRSTGVQGELFF
NA	TRBJ1-5	NA	TRBV6-5	TGTGCCAGCAGTTACTCCCATCATCAGCCCCAGCATTTT	CASSYSHHQPQHF
NA	TRBJ1-5	NA	TRBV7-6	TGTGCCAGCAGCCTCGAGATCCATCAGCCCCAGCATTTT	CASSLEIHQPQHF
NA	TRBJ2-7	NA	TRBV21-1	TGTGCCGGGCGGCAGGGTAAGGACTACGAGCAGTACTTC	CAGRQGKDYEQYF
NA	TRBJ2-7	NA	TRBV12-5	TGTGCTAGTGGCTCGGACGAGCAGTACTTC	CASGSDEQYF
TRBD2	TRBJ2-7	once	TRBV5-4	TGTGCCAGCAGCAAGGGACTAGCAAGCTACGAGCAGTACTTC	CASSKGLASYEQYF
NA	TRBJ2-7	NA	TRBV7-2	TGTGCCAGCAGCTTAGAGGTGGGGGGGCTAGACGAGCAGTACTTC	CASSLEVGGLDEQYF